A selection of T cell receptor beta chains follows, all from one sample in a study of early stage breast cancer tumors. Profiled with immunoSEQ multiplex PCR; TCRdb holds only in-frame clones, not every one. The sample lists 35,000 to 45,000 clones, around 70% occurring once. What was sequenced was blood. The receptor set was obtained from a person between 55 and 69 years old with breast cancer. CDR3s include the opening cysteine and the closing phenylalanine or tryptophan. Each record gives: CDR3 protein, CDR3 DNA, clone size, V gene, J gene, D gene. D genes are given only for firm matches. Rows give clone size only sometimes, using once, few, many, or a class for an expanded clone.

CDR3: CASSMGRQGGYEQYF; DNA: TGTGCCAGTAGTATGGGGCGGCAGGGGGGATACGAGCAGTACTTC; size: -; V: TRBV19; J: TRBJ2-7; D: -
CDR3: CASSPQGGRGTEAFF; DNA: TGTGCCAGCAGCCCTCAGGGGGGAAGAGGTACTGAAGCTTTCTTT; size: -; V: TRBV7-2; J: TRBJ1-1; D: TRBD1
CDR3: CASSFGGQGAHEQYF; DNA: TGTGCCAGCAGTTTCGGGGGACAGGGGGCCCACGAGCAGTACTTC; size: -; V: TRBV28; J: TRBJ2-7; D: TRBD1
CDR3: CASSSGRGGQETQYF; DNA: TGTGCCAGCAGCTCCGGGAGAGGGGGGCAAGAGACCCAGTACTTC; size: -; V: TRBV5-6; J: TRBJ2-5; D: -
CDR3: CASSLREGSNQPQHF; DNA: TGTGCCAGCAGTTTACGTGAGGGAAGCAATCAGCCCCAGCATTTT; size: -; V: TRBV28; J: TRBJ1-5; D: -
CDR3: CASRLDRGYQPQHF; DNA: TGTGCCAGCAGGCTCGACAGGGGTTACCAGCCCCAGCATTTT; size: -; V: TRBV2; J: TRBJ1-5; D: TRBD1
CDR3: CASSSTGDQNTDTQYF; DNA: TGTGCCAGCAGCTCGACAGGGGACCAGAACACAGATACGCAGTATTTT; size: -; V: TRBV7-9; J: TRBJ2-3; D: TRBD1
CDR3: CATQSSGQVRGYTF; DNA: TGTGCCACTCAAAGTTCGGGACAGGTCCGGGGCTACACCTTC; size: -; V: TRBV19; J: TRBJ1-2; D: TRBD1
CDR3: CASSVETGGNTIYF; DNA: TGTGCCAGCAGCGTAGAAACAGGGGGAAACACCATATATTTT; size: -; V: TRBV9; J: TRBJ1-3; D: -
CDR3: CASGFRREQRTQYF; DNA: TGTGCCAGCGGGTTTCGACGGGAGCAACGGACCCAGTACTTC; size: -; V: TRBV28; J: TRBJ2-5; D: -
CDR3: CASSFVLAGGRNTGELFF; DNA: TGTGCCAGCAGCTTTGTGCTAGCGGGGGGGCGGAACACCGGGGAGCTGTTTTTT; size: -; V: TRBV7-2; J: TRBJ2-2; D: TRBD2
CDR3: CASSPDGTNEKLFF; DNA: TGTGCCAGCAGTCCCGACGGGACTAATGAAAAACTGTTTTTT; size: -; V: TRBV5-4; J: TRBJ1-4; D: -
CDR3: CASSFGVGYGYTF; DNA: TGTGCCAGCAGTTTTGGGGTGGGCTATGGCTACACCTTC; size: -; V: TRBV27; J: TRBJ1-2; D: -
CDR3: CASSLVSSSYNEQFF; DNA: TGTGCCAGCAGCTTAGTGTCTAGCTCCTACAATGAGCAGTTCTTC; size: few; V: TRBV11-2; J: TRBJ2-1; D: -
CDR3: CASRDRLYEQYF; DNA: TGTGCCAGCCGGGACAGGTTGTACGAGCAGTACTTC; size: -; V: TRBV2; J: TRBJ2-7; D: TRBD1
CDR3: CASSILGVRDTEAFF; DNA: TGTGCCAGCAGCATTCTTGGGGTCAGGGACACTGAAGCTTTCTTT; size: -; V: TRBV5-5; J: TRBJ1-1; D: -
CDR3: CASSLGAEWFF; DNA: TGTGCCAGCAGCTTAGGAGCTGAGTGGTTCTTC; size: -; V: TRBV7-9; J: TRBJ2-1; D: -
CDR3: CASSAGRGAYEQYF; DNA: TGTGCCAGTAGTGCGGGTCGTGGGGCCTACGAGCAGTACTTC; size: -; V: TRBV19; J: TRBJ2-7; D: -
CDR3: CASSLAQGADYGYTF; DNA: TGTGCCAGCAGCTTAGCCCAGGGGGCTGACTATGGCTACACCTTC; size: -; V: TRBV7-9; J: TRBJ1-2; D: TRBD1
CDR3: CASSVGGRGEKLFF; DNA: TGTGCCAGCAGCGTGGGTGGGCGCGGTGAAAAACTGTTTTTT; size: -; V: TRBV9; J: TRBJ1-4; D: -
CDR3: CASSRSKGPGNEKLFF; DNA: TGTGCCAGCAGCCGGTCGAAGGGGCCGGGTAATGAAAAACTGTTTTTT; size: -; V: TRBV5-8; J: TRBJ1-4; D: -
CDR3: CASRPPFGTNEKLFF; DNA: TGTGCCAGCAGACCGCCCTTTGGGACGAATGAAAAACTGTTTTTT; size: -; V: TRBV7-9; J: TRBJ1-4; D: -
CDR3: CASSSPGRMNTGELFF; DNA: TGTGCCAGCAGCTCCCCGGGACGGATGAACACCGGGGAGCTGTTTTTT; size: -; V: TRBV7-9; J: TRBJ2-2; D: -
CDR3: CASSLVQPPATQYF; DNA: TGTGCCAGCAGCTTAGTGCAGCCTCCGGCTACTCAGTACTTC; size: -; V: TRBV7-8; J: TRBJ2-4; D: -
CDR3: CASKRTGGGEKLFF; DNA: TGTGCCAGCAAAAGGACGGGGGGTGGAGAAAAACTGTTTTTT; size: -; V: TRBV6-5; J: TRBJ1-4; D: -
CDR3: CASRRDRDLDEQYF; DNA: TGTGCCAGCCGCCGGGACAGGGACCTTGACGAGCAGTACTTC; size: -; V: TRBV6-5; J: TRBJ2-7; D: TRBD1
CDR3: CASSERNRDRKSDSYEQYF; DNA: TGTGCCAGCAGTGAGAGAAACCGGGACAGGAAGAGTGACTCCTACGAGCAGTACTTC; size: -; V: TRBV2; J: TRBJ2-7; D: TRBD1
CDR3: CASRDRLAGHNEQFF; DNA: TGTGCCAGCAGGGACAGACTAGCGGGACACAATGAGCAGTTCTTC; size: -; V: TRBV6-1; J: TRBJ2-1; D: TRBD2
CDR3: CASSGAGSTGELFF; DNA: TGTGCCAGCAGCGGGGCAGGGTCCACCGGGGAGCTGTTTTTT; size: -; V: TRBV7-3; J: TRBJ2-2; D: -
CDR3: CSARGNTEAFF; DNA: TGCAGTGCTAGGGGGAACACTGAAGCTTTCTTT; size: -; V: TRBV20-1; J: TRBJ1-1; D: -
CDR3: CASSPHGTGAYEQYF; DNA: TGCGCCAGCAGCCCACACGGGACAGGGGCCTACGAGCAGTACTTC; size: -; V: TRBV5-1; J: TRBJ2-7; D: TRBD1
CDR3: CASSLEGKSYEQYF; DNA: TGTGCCAGCAGCTTGGAGGGGAAGAGCTACGAGCAGTACTTC; size: -; V: TRBV5-6; J: TRBJ2-7; D: -
CDR3: CASSPRTVYGYTF; DNA: TGTGCCAGTAGTCCTCGGACCGTCTATGGCTACACCTTC; size: once; V: TRBV19; J: TRBJ1-2; D: -
CDR3: CASSTAPWTGGSRPQHF; DNA: TGTGCCAGTAGTACCGCTCCATGGACAGGGGGCTCTCGGCCCCAGCATTTT; size: -; V: TRBV19; J: TRBJ1-5; D: TRBD1
CDR3: CASSQVVSNTGELFF; DNA: TGTGCCAGCTCACAGGTTGTATCGAACACCGGGGAGCTGTTTTTT; size: -; V: TRBV18; J: TRBJ2-2; D: -
CDR3: CATSRDLWGLGTNEQFF; DNA: TGTGCCACCAGCAGAGATCTTTGGGGACTAGGGACCAATGAGCAGTTCTTC; size: -; V: TRBV15; J: TRBJ2-1; D: TRBD2
CDR3: CASSLFGQGEKLFF; DNA: TGTGCCAGCAGCTTGTTCGGACAGGGGGAAAAACTGTTTTTT; size: once; V: TRBV5-5; J: TRBJ1-4; D: TRBD1
CDR3: CASSSGGYGYTF; DNA: TGTGCCTCGAGTTCAGGGGGCTATGGCTACACCTTC; size: -; V: TRBV19; J: TRBJ1-2; D: TRBD1
CDR3: CASSPGQGAGRYGYTF; DNA: TGTGCCAGCTCACCGGGACAGGGGGCCGGACGTTATGGCTACACCTTC; size: -; V: TRBV18; J: TRBJ1-2; D: TRBD1
CDR3: CASSSTGTVYEQYF; DNA: TGTGCCAGCAGCTCAACCGGGACTGTCTACGAGCAGTACTTC; size: -; V: TRBV7-9; J: TRBJ2-7; D: -
CDR3: CASSLEGGGLLEQYF; DNA: TGCGCCAGCAGCTTGGAAGGGGGGGGCCTCCTCGAGCAGTACTTC; size: few; V: TRBV5-1; J: TRBJ2-7; D: -
CDR3: CASILEQGVNYGYTF; DNA: TGTGCCAGCATCCTAGAACAGGGAGTGAACTATGGCTACACCTTC; size: -; V: TRBV5-8; J: TRBJ1-2; D: -
CDR3: CAISEPGRGRGNYGYTF; DNA: TGTGCCATCAGTGAGCCAGGGCGGGGCAGGGGGAACTATGGCTACACCTTC; size: few; V: TRBV10-3; J: TRBJ1-2; D: TRBD1
CDR3: CASSIQQAGSSEAFF; DNA: TGTGCCAGTAGTATCCAGCAGGCTGGTTCAAGTGAAGCTTTCTTT; size: -; V: TRBV19; J: TRBJ1-1; D: -
CDR3: CASSLAQGNIQYF; DNA: TGTGCCAGCAGTTTAGCGCAGGGAAACATTCAGTACTTC; size: -; V: TRBV27; J: TRBJ2-4; D: -
CDR3: CASSLLGGSADTQYF; DNA: TGTGCCAGCAGCTTACTTGGCGGGAGTGCAGATACGCAGTATTTT; size: -; V: TRBV7-9; J: TRBJ2-3; D: TRBD2
CDR3: CAWSDPRASNTGELFF; DNA: TGTGCCTGGAGTGACCCCAGGGCCTCGAACACCGGGGAGCTGTTTTTT; size: few; V: TRBV30; J: TRBJ2-2; D: -
CDR3: CASSLGWNTDTQYF; DNA: TGCGCCAGCAGTCTCGGTTGGAACACAGATACGCAGTATTTT; size: -; V: TRBV5-1; J: TRBJ2-3; D: -
CDR3: CASSSPPWDRGGTEAFF; DNA: TGTGCCAGCAGCTCCCCCCCCTGGGACAGGGGTGGAACTGAAGCTTTCTTT; size: -; V: TRBV7-9; J: TRBJ1-1; D: TRBD1
CDR3: CSASEGAAQHF; DNA: TGCAGTGCTAGCGAAGGCGCGGCCCAGCATTTT; size: -; V: TRBV20-1; J: TRBJ1-5; D: -
CDR3: CSTMSGNTEAFF; DNA: TGCAGCACAATGTCGGGGAACACTGAAGCTTTCTTT; size: few; V: TRBV29-1; J: TRBJ1-1; D: -
CDR3: CASMPGPYNEQFF; DNA: TGTGCCAGTATGCCGGGACCCTACAATGAGCAGTTCTTC; size: -; V: TRBV19; J: TRBJ2-1; D: -
CDR3: CASSPLRNSGANVLTF; DNA: TGTGCCAGCTCACCCCTTAGGAACTCTGGGGCCAACGTCCTGACTTTC; size: -; V: TRBV18; J: TRBJ2-6; D: -
CDR3: CASSQGSSYEQYF; DNA: TGTGCCAGCAGCCAAGGTTCGTCCTACGAGCAGTACTTC; size: -; V: TRBV13; J: TRBJ2-7; D: -
CDR3: CASSLVGASYNEQFF; DNA: TGTGCCAGCAGCTTAGTGGGGGCCTCCTACAATGAGCAGTTCTTC; size: -; V: TRBV11-3; J: TRBJ2-1; D: -
CDR3: CASSILAGGPGELFF; DNA: TGTGCCAGTAGTATACTAGCGGGAGGGCCCGGGGAGCTGTTTTTT; size: -; V: TRBV19; J: TRBJ2-2; D: TRBD2
CDR3: CASTLGGASSGTQYF; DNA: TGTGCCAGCACCTTGGGGGGGGCTAGTTCGGGGACCCAGTACTTC; size: -; V: TRBV5-6; J: TRBJ2-5; D: -
CDR3: CASSLGTGYQETQYF; DNA: TGTGCCAGCAGCTTAGGGACAGGGTACCAAGAGACCCAGTACTTC; size: -; V: TRBV7-9; J: TRBJ2-5; D: TRBD1
CDR3: CASSLGQLNEKLFF; DNA: TGTGCCAGCAGCTTAGGACAGCTTAATGAAAAACTGTTTTTT; size: -; V: TRBV5-5; J: TRBJ1-4; D: -
CDR3: CASTQRTSGTVGQFF; DNA: TGTGCCAGCACTCAGAGGACTAGCGGGACGGTAGGGCAGTTCTTC; size: -; V: TRBV7-9; J: TRBJ2-1; D: TRBD2